Presented here are 25 T cell receptor beta chains from one specimen sequenced in a study of blood T cell repertoires in COVID-19. Assay: immunoSEQ multiplex PCR; the TCRdb copy retains only in-frame clones and omits some. The sample records 120,000 to 150,000 clones, approximately 88% being singletons. The specimen sequenced was peripheral blood. The receptors stem from a human donor in a cohort sampled during active COVID-19.

This chain uses TRBV4-2 with TRBJ1-1; no definite D call. The V end was cut by 5 bases, the J end by 0 bases, with 7 bases between. The CDR3 has 13 residues. From germline, CDR1 is LGHNA and CDR2 YNFKEQ. CDR3 nucleotides: TGTGCCAGCAGCTACACACTGAACACTGAAGCTTTCTTT. It yields the protein CASSYTLNTEAFF.

The chain joins TRBV21-1 to TRBJ2-7; the table names TRBD2, a call not compared with the DNA. TRBV21-1 is a pseudogene segment. The CDR3 has 18 residues. The DNA of the CDR3 is TGTGCCAGCAGCACTCAGGGCGCACTAGCGGGAGGGCCCTACGAGCAGTACGTC. This gives the protein CASSTQGALAGGPYEQYV.

This chain connects TRBV21-1 to TRBJ2-7; no DNA check was done on the table's D call, TRBD2. TRBV21-1 is designated a pseudogene. The CDR3 totals 23 residues. The DNA of the CDR3 is TGTGCCAGCAGCAAAAAGGGGGCCGGGCCTCTGGGGACTAGCGGGAGGGCTGTCTACGAGCAGTACGTC. Amino acid sequence: CASSKKGAGPLGTSGRAVYEQYV.

The chain carries TRBV9 and TRBJ2-5, with TRBD1 matching over 10 bases. The germline CDR1 and CDR2 sequences are SGDLS and YYNGEE. The CDR3 has 16 residues. J was trimmed by 4 bases and V by 1 base; bases with no gene match: 7. The CDR3 region has the DNA TGTGCCAGCAGCGTACTTCCCGGACAGGGGGTAGAGACCCAGTACTTC. Residues: CASSVLPGQGVETQYF.

The rearrangement links TRBV29-1 to TRBJ2-3; 10 bases fit TRBD1. J lost 9 bases, V lost 0 bases, and 9 bases had no gene match. The germline V gene encodes CDR1 SQVTM and CDR2 ANQGSEA. The CDR3 runs to 15 residues. Here the CDR3 reads CSVEDRLGQGFTQYF. The CDR3 nucleotides are TGCAGCGTTGAAGATCGTTTGGGACAGGGGTTCACGCAGTATTTT.

The chain joins TRBV28 to TRBJ1-6; D possibly corresponds to TRBD1 (5 bases). Germline V CDR1 and CDR2: MDHEN, SYDVKM. Trimming removed 3 bases from V and 10 bases from J, with 19 bases in between. The CDR3 is 16 residues long. The DNA for the CDR3 is TGTGCCAGCAGTTTGTCCGGTGGGGGGGGAGGCTCACCCCTCCACTTT. It yields the protein CASSLSGGGGGSPLHF.

The CDR3 loop is CASRRDHSADTQYF. CDR3 bases: TGTGCCAGCAGGCGGGACCACTCCGCAGATACGCAGTATTTT. The V call is TRBV2, the J call TRBJ2-3, with a tentative D call TRBD2 (6 bases). CDR1 and CDR2 from the germline V gene are SNHLY and FYNNEI. Trimming removed 6 bases at V and 4 bases at J, with 14 bases between. This CDR3 has 14 amino acids.

V usage is TRBV18 and J usage is TRBJ2-7; TRBD2 agrees at 8 bases. Trimming at V came to 6 bases and at J to 5 bases, leaving 15 bases not matched to a gene. The germline V gene encodes CDR1 KGHSH and CDR2 LQKENI. This CDR3 contains 16 residues. The CDR3, as DNA: TGTGCCAGCTCCCCCTCTAGAAGCGGGAGAAACGACGAGCAGTACGTC. Encoded protein: CASSPSRSGRNDEQYV.

This CDR3 reads CASSLRENQPQHF. CDR3 nucleotide sequence: TGTGCCAGCAGCTTGCGGGAAAACCAGCCCCAGCATTTT. The J gene is TRBJ1-5, the V gene TRBV5-6, with D unclear. CDR1 is SGHDT, CDR2 YYEEEE, per germline. CDR3 length equals 13 residues. The germline V and J ends were trimmed by 1 base and 7 bases, with 9 bases remaining between them.

The chain links TRBV5-1 to TRBJ2-1; perhaps TRBD2 as D (6 bases). The germline gives CDR1 SGHRS, CDR2 YFSETQ. V lost 0 bases and J lost 6, with 13 bases in between. This CDR3 is built from 15 residues. The CDR3 sequence is CASSLAPGLSNEQFF. CDR3 bases: TGCGCCAGCAGCTTGGCCCCGGGACTCAGCAATGAGCAGTTCTTC. The full variable domain, in which reference TRBV5-1 and TRBJ2-1 provide the parts outside the CDR3, is KAGVTQTPRYLIKTRGQQVTLSCSPISGHRSVSWYQQTPGQGLQFLFEYFSETQRNKGNFPGRFSGRQFSNSRSEMNVSTLELGDSALYLCASSLAPGLSNEQFFGPGTRLTVL.

The table lists this clone with a count of one. Here the CDR3 reads CASSYSAGSYNSPLHF. The CDR3 nucleotides are TGTGCCAGCAGTTACTCGGCGGGCTCCTATAATTCACCCCTCCACTTT. J is TRBJ1-6 and V is TRBV6-5; D uncertain. Looked up from germline, CDR1 is MNHEY and CDR2 is SVGAGI. The V and J ends lost 0 bases and 0 bases respectively, with 6 bases between them. The CDR3 is 16 amino acids.

This chain joins TRBV18 and TRBJ2-1; D call uncertain. V was clipped by 2 bases and J by 0 bases, with 5 bases between them. The CDR3 covers 14 residues. Germline V gene lookup returns CDR1 KGHSH and CDR2 LQKENI. The CDR3 here is CASSPFSSYNEQFF. DNA of the CDR3: TGTGCCAGCTCACCATTCAGCTCCTACAATGAGCAGTTCTTC.

The rearrangement joins TRBV10-3 to TRBJ2-2, with a weak D call TRBD1 (5 bases). Germline CDR1 ENHRY, CDR2 SYGVKD. Trimming took 8 bases from V and 6 from J, leaving 19 bases between them. CDR3 size: 15 residues. The DNA for the CDR3 is TGTGCCATCCAAAAGACCAGGGATACTGCCGGGGAGCTGTTTTTT. This codes for CAIQKTRDTAGELFF.

The chain has TRBV30 and TRBJ2-6, with no clear D. The germline V gene has CDR1 GTSNPN and CDR2 SVGIG (reference sequence). Trimming took off 2 bases at V and 0 bases at J, with 14 bases between the two ends. This CDR3 comprises 17 residues. This chain's CDR3 is CAWSPPTFISGANVLTF. CDR3 DNA: TGTGCCTGGAGTCCCCCCACTTTCATCTCTGGGGCCAACGTCCTGACTTTC.

The chain employs TRBV10-3 and TRBJ2-7, with 7 nucleotides matching TRBD2. This CDR3 is built from 12 residues. The V segment lost 10 bases and the J segment 0 bases; nucleotides outside the gene matches: 3. Germline values: CDR1 ENHRY, CDR2 SYGVKD. CDR3 residues: CATGGDSYEQYV. In nucleotides, the CDR3 is TGTGCCACTGGGGGGGACTCCTACGAGCAGTACGTC.

This clone was recorded a few times. V usage is TRBV6-5 and J usage is TRBJ1-6; D is uncertain. The CDR3 consists of 14 residues. V was cut by 2 bases and J by 3 bases, with 5 bases left in between. Per the germline V gene, CDR1 is MNHEY and CDR2 is SVGAGI. CDR3 sequence (DNA): TGTGCCAGCAGTTACCGTAACTATAATTCACCCCTCCACTTT. Encoded protein: CASSYRNYNSPLHF.

This clone was recorded only once. This rearrangement joins TRBV6-1 to TRBJ2-7; D remains ambiguous. Germline-derived CDR1 and CDR2 are MNHNS and SASEGT. This CDR3 region has 13 residues. The V gene lost 3 bases and the J gene lost 4 bases, with 10 bases spanning the gap. CDR3 coding DNA: TGTGCCAGCAGTGACGGCAGGCGTTACGAGCAGTACGTC. Protein product: CASSDGRRYEQYV.

The chain recombines TRBV23-1 with TRBJ2-7, with a weak D call TRBD2 (6 bases). TRBV23-1 is marked as an open reading frame, function uncertain. V lost 7 bases and J lost 6, with 13 bases in between. The CDR3 is 12 amino acids. CDR3 bases: TGCGCCAGCACCCGGGGAGGTTGCGAGCAGTACGTC. Protein sequence: CASTRGGCEQYV.

The chain combines TRBV5-4 with TRBJ2-3; TRBD2 agrees at 7 bases. Losses at the gene ends were 0 bases for V and 4 bases for J; bases not matched to a gene: 5. This CDR3 has 15 residues. CDR1 is SGHNT and CDR2 is YYREEE in the germline V gene (reference sequence). Written as DNA, the CDR3 is TGTGCCAGCAGCTTGGGTGGCGGGAGTGCAGATACGCAGTATTTT. It specifies CASSLGGGSADTQYF.

The chain carries TRBV6-5 and TRBJ1-6; TRBD1 might be the D (6 bases). The germline CDR1 and CDR2 sequences are MNHEY and SVGAGI. This CDR3 is built from 16 residues. Trimming removed 2 bases from V and 7 bases from J, with 15 bases in between. The CDR3 DNA sequence: TGTGCCAGCAGTTACCATCCCCGGGGGGCGAATTCACCCCTCCACTTT. Translated, it gives CASSYHPRGANSPLHF.

V and J are TRBV5-5 and TRBJ2-3; TRBD2 aligns across 14 bases. The ends lost 4 bases at V and 6 bases at J; junction bases unmatched: 7. The CDR3 length is 16 residues. Germline-derived CDR1 and CDR2 are SGHKS and YYEKEE (reference sequence). CDR3 in amino acids: CASSRGLAGGRDTQYF. The CDR3 DNA sequence: TGTGCCAGCAGCCGTGGACTAGCGGGGGGCCGGGATACGCAGTATTTT.

The gene calls are TRBV28 and TRBJ1-5; TRBD1 might be the D (6 bases). CDR3 length equals 15 residues. Germline CDR1 reads MDHEN; CDR2 reads SYDVKM. V was trimmed by 3 bases and J by 4 bases, leaving 13 bases between them. CDR3 coding DNA: TGTGCCAGCAGTTTGGCCGGGGACAAGAATCAGCCCCAGCATTTT. Protein product: CASSLAGDKNQPQHF.

The rearrangement uses TRBV13 and TRBJ1-1, with 7 bases identical to TRBD1. The V gene's germline CDR1 is PRHDT and CDR2 FYEKMQ (reference sequence). Unmatched junction bases numbered 1, after V lost 3 bases and J lost 0 bases. The CDR3 consists of 14 residues. The CDR3 loop is CASSFDRVNTEAFF. In DNA form, the CDR3 reads TGTGCCAGCAGCTTTGACAGGGTGAACACTGAAGCTTTCTTT.

The gene calls are TRBV5-4 and TRBJ2-1; D is possibly TRBD1 (7 bases). This CDR3 contains 14 residues. CDR1 is SGHNT and CDR2 is YYREEE in the germline V gene (reference sequence). V shed 4 bases and J shed 4 bases, with 12 bases lying between them. DNA of the CDR3: TGTGCCAGCAGCGGGGGGACAGCTTACAATGAGCAGTTCTTC. Its protein is CASSGGTAYNEQFF.

The chain has TRBV6-1 and TRBJ2-1; 8 bases fit TRBD1. V lost 3 bases, J lost 0 bases, and 7 bases stayed unmatched. The CDR3 contains 17 residues. From germline, CDR1 is MNHNS and CDR2 SASEGT. CDR3 residues: CASSDSETGDSYNEQFF. CDR3 DNA sequence: TGTGCCAGCAGTGATTCAGAGACAGGGGACTCCTACAATGAGCAGTTCTTC.